The 20 T cell receptor beta chains below come from one sample, sequenced in a study of cytomegalovirus exposure and HLA in healthy donors. Sequencing used immunoSEQ multiplex PCR; TCRdb keeps in-frame clones, though not all of them. The table includes 130,000 to 150,000 clones, about 89% detected once. The material sequenced was PBMCs. The source of these receptors is a woman between 18 and 29 years old in good health and CMV-seropositive.

This clone was observed a handful of times. This CDR3 reads CATEEGEQDTGELFF. The CDR3 DNA is TGTGCCACCGAGGAGGGAGAGCAGGACACCGGGGAGCTGTTTTTT. The chain uses TRBV6-1 and TRBJ2-2, with TRBD2 as a possible D gene (6 bases). Germline V lookup: CDR1 MNHNS, CDR2 SASEGT. Deletions cut 10 bases from V and 3 bases from J, with 18 bases between. CDR3 length: 15 amino acids.

The rearrangement links TRBV30 to TRBJ1-3; weak D call: TRBD1 (5 bases). CDR1 GTSNPN and CDR2 SVGIG come from the germline V gene (reference sequence). The CDR3 has 13 amino acids. Between the trimmed V and J ends, which lost 6 bases and 4 bases, there was a span of 13 bases. The CDR3 DNA follows: TGTGCCTGCAACAGGCCGCCCGGAAACACCATATATTTT. Translated: CACNRPPGNTIYF.

This sequence joins TRBV6-6 and TRBJ2-1, with TRBD2 identical over 7 bases. This CDR3 contains 14 residues. V shed 6 bases, J shed 7 bases, and the junction held 9 bases outside the gene matches. CDR1 and CDR2 (germline): MNHNY, SVGAGI (reference sequence). The CDR3 nucleotides are TGTGCCAGCAGCCTCACTAGCGCCCAGAATGAGCAGTTCTTC. Translated, it gives CASSLTSAQNEQFF.

The rearrangement uses TRBV6-1 and TRBJ1-4, with D uncertain. The germline V and J ends were trimmed by 6 bases and 8 bases, with 4 bases remaining between them. This CDR3 is built from 10 residues. Germline V gene lookup returns CDR1 MNHNS and CDR2 SASEGT. Here the CDR3 reads CASSQEKLFF. For the CDR3, the DNA is TGTGCCAGCAGCCAGGAAAAACTGTTTTTT.

This clone is a singleton in its sample. The chain couples TRBV6-5 to TRBJ2-7, with no clear D. CDR1 is MNHEY, CDR2 SVGAGI, per germline. V shed 5 bases and J shed 4 bases, with 15 bases lying between them. The CDR3 contains 14 residues. The CDR3 DNA sequence: TGTGCCAGCAGTACAATCGACTTCGAGTACGAGCAGTACTTC. Protein sequence: CASSTIDFEYEQYF.

This chain joins TRBV19 and TRBJ2-1, with 7 bases fitting TRBD1. The length of the CDR3 is 16 residues. V was clipped by 2 bases and J by 5 bases; unmatched bases: 9. Germline-derived CDR1 and CDR2 are LNHDA and SQIVND (reference sequence). The CDR3 DNA follows: TGTGCCAGTAGTATATGGACAGGTGGACACCACAATGAGCAGTTCTTC. The encoded protein is CASSIWTGGHHNEQFF.

The genes are TRBV29-1 and TRBJ2-5; TRBD2 agrees at 10 bases. The CDR3 spans 13 residues. With 5 bases clipped from V and 2 bases from J, the junction kept 2 bases outside the gene matches. Germline CDR1 is SQVTM and CDR2 is ANQGSEA. The CDR3: CSVPSGGQETQYF. The CDR3 bases are TGCAGCGTTCCTAGCGGGGGTCAAGAGACCCAGTACTTC.

The V and J genes are TRBV9 and TRBJ2-5; TRBD2 agrees at 8 bases. Germline CDR1 is SGDLS and CDR2 is YYNGEE. CDR3 length equals 16 residues. V was clipped by 0 bases and J by 2 bases; unmatched bases: 6. The CDR3 DNA reads TGTGCCAGCAGCGTAGTAACTAGCGGTACACAAGAGACCCAGTACTTC. Protein product: CASSVVTSGTQETQYF.

V and J are TRBV7-8 and TRBJ1-1; weak D call: TRBD1 (5 bases). V shed 8 bases and J shed 5 bases, with 15 bases lying between them. CDR1 SGHVS and CDR2 FQNEAQ come from the germline V gene. There are 13 residues in the CDR3. Here the CDR3 reads CASGKEGRTEAFF. CDR3 nucleotides: TGTGCCAGCGGTAAGGAGGGACGGACTGAAGCTTTCTTT.

V usage is TRBV5-6 and J usage is TRBJ2-7; 11 positions match TRBD2. J was trimmed by 5 bases and V by 4 bases; bases with no gene match: 8. The CDR3 length is 15 residues. Germline lookup yields CDR1 SGHDT and CDR2 YYEEEE. CDR3 coding DNA: TGTGCCAGCAGCCCATTAGCGGGAGGGCCGAACGAGCAGTACTTC. Translated, it gives CASSPLAGGPNEQYF.

The V call is TRBV14, the J call TRBJ2-7; 8 nucleotides align to TRBD1. V shed 4 bases, J shed 5 bases, and the junction held 16 bases outside the gene matches. The germline gives CDR1 SGHDN, CDR2 FVKESK. CDR3 length: 17 amino acids. Here the CDR3 DNA reads TGTGCCAGCAGCCGAGTAAAAACCGGGACAGGATCGCACGAGCAGTACTTC. This codes for CASSRVKTGTGSHEQYF.

The CDR3 DNA follows: TGTGCCAGCAGCTTTTTCGGGAGGGGCAATCAGCCCCAGCATTTT. Translated: CASSFFGRGNQPQHF. The chain is built from TRBV5-4 and TRBJ1-5, with D unresolved. The CDR3 is made up of 15 amino acids. V lost 2 bases and J 2 bases, leaving 11 bases between the germline ends. The germline V gene encodes CDR1 SGHNT and CDR2 YYREEE (reference sequence). Full variable domain (missing parts from reference TRBV5-4 and TRBJ1-5): ETGVTQSPTHLIKTRGQQVTLRCSSQSGHNTVSWYQQALGQGPQFIFQYYREEENGRGNFPPRFSGLQFPNYSSELNVNALELDDSALYLCASSFFGRGNQPQHFGDGTRLSIL.

The chain joins TRBV6-4 to TRBJ2-3, with TRBD2 matching over 9 bases. This CDR3 is 15 amino acids long. In germline, CDR1 is MRHNA, CDR2 SNTAGT. V lost 3 bases, J lost 0 bases, and 1 base stayed unmatched. CDR3 bases: TGTGCCAGCAGTGAGCGGGAGGGTAGCACAGATACGCAGTATTTT. As protein: CASSEREGSTDTQYF.

This chain links TRBV18 with TRBJ1-3, with 7 positions matching TRBD1. The J segment lost 0 bases and the V segment lost 3 bases, leaving 5 bases of the junction unmatched. The CDR3 is made up of 16 amino acids. Germline-derived CDR1 and CDR2 are KGHSH and LQKENI. Here the CDR3 reads CASSPGQPSSGNTIYF. The CDR3, as DNA: TGTGCCAGCTCACCGGGACAGCCTAGCTCTGGAAACACCATATATTTT.

This clone appeared once. DNA for the CDR3: TGTGCCAGCAGTGAAACTAGCGGGAGATTTGAGCAGTTCTTC. This encodes CASSETSGRFEQFF. The chain combines TRBV2 with TRBJ2-1, with 11 bases identical to TRBD2. Unmatched junction bases numbered 3, after V lost 2 bases and J lost 9 bases. Germline CDR1 reads SNHLY; CDR2 reads FYNNEI. This CDR3 has 14 residues.

The V and J genes are TRBV10-1 and TRBJ1-4, with D hard to call. CDR3 length equals 13 residues. Germline lookup yields CDR1 WNHNN and CDR2 SYGVQD (reference sequence). Trimming removed 3 bases at V and 10 bases at J, with 12 bases between. This chain's CDR3 is CASSDLADGKLFF. The CDR3 nucleotides read TGCGCCAGCAGTGATTTGGCAGATGGAAAACTGTTTTTT.

CDR3 sequence: CASSYPGAYEQYF. CDR3 DNA sequence: TGTGCCAGCAGTTACCCCGGAGCCTACGAGCAGTACTTC. The chain employs TRBV6-5 and TRBJ2-7, with D unclear. Germline V gives CDR1 MNHEY, CDR2 SVGAGI. CDR3 size: 13 residues. Trimming removed 2 bases at V and 2 bases at J, with 7 bases between.

This rearrangement joins TRBV28 to TRBJ2-6, with 9 bases lining up with TRBD1. The ends lost 6 bases at V and 2 bases at J; junction bases unmatched: 11. There are 18 residues in the CDR3. Germline assignment: CDR1 MDHEN and CDR2 SYDVKM. CDR3: CASSTRDRVFAGANVLTF. The CDR3, as DNA: TGTGCCAGCAGCACCCGGGACAGGGTTTTCGCTGGGGCCAACGTCCTGACTTTC.

This clone has a single count. The chain recombines TRBV10-2 with TRBJ2-7; 7 bases line up with TRBD1. The CDR3 length is 13 residues. Germline values: CDR1 WSHSY, CDR2 SAAADI. The trim removed 2 bases at V and 6 bases at J, leaving 4 bases unmatched. As DNA, the CDR3 is TGCGCCAGCAGTGAGGTTAGGGGGCTCGAGCAGTACTTC. Protein: CASSEVRGLEQYF.

The V gene is TRBV7-6, the J gene TRBJ2-3; 8 bases agree with TRBD2. Unmatched junction bases numbered 17, after V lost 1 base and J lost 5 bases. Germline V gene lookup returns CDR1 SGHVS and CDR2 FNYEAQ. The CDR3 is 19 residues long. In DNA form, the CDR3 reads TGTGCCAGCAGCTTAGTCTCCGCGGGAGGATTTAGAATTGGAGATACGCAGTATTTT. Encoded protein: CASSLVSAGGFRIGDTQYF.